This T cell receptor (beta chain) was observed in a study of T cell repertoires in cytomegalovirus infection. TCRdb reprocessed the reads via MiXCR and lists one record per CDR3 protein. Among approximately 1,000,000 distinct CDR3 sequences listed, roughly 30% were seen once. This clonotype was found a few times. Its antigen is unknown. Per germline, CDR1 MNHNS and CDR2 SASEGT. Trimming shortened V by 7 bases and J by 7 bases, and 14 bases separated the two germline ends. The CDR3 has 12 residues. This receptor was identified in a human donor in good health (CMV status not recorded). Some clones in this sample may be carry-over from other donors' samples. The chain links TRBV6-1 to TRBJ2-7; a weak D match, TRBD2 (5 bases). The specimen was cultured CD8+ T cells from PBMCs, collected from culture after CMV antigen stimulation. CDR3 sequence reads: CASTRRGSEQYV. As DNA, the CDR3 is TGTGCCAGCACCCGGAGAGGGTCGGAGCAGTACGTC.